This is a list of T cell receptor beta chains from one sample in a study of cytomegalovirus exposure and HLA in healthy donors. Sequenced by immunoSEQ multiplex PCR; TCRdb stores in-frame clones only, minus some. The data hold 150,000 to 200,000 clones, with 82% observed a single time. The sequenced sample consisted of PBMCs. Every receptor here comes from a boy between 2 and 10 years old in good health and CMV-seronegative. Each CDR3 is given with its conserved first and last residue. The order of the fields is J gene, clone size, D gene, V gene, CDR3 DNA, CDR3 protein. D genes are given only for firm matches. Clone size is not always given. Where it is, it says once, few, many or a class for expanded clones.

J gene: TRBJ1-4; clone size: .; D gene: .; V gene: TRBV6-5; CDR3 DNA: TGTGCCAGCAGTTACTCGCCGACAGGCCCGAATGAAAAACTGTTTTTT; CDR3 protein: CASSYSPTGPNEKLFF
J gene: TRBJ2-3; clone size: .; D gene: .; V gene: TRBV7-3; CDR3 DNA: TGTGCCAGCAGCTTAACCCCGTCGGGTTTGGGCACAGATACGCAGTATTTT; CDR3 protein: CASSLTPSGLGTDTQYF
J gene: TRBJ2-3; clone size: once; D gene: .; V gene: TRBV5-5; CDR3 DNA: TGTGCCAGCAGGATAAGAAACGGGGAAGCGCAGTATTTT; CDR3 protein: CASRIRNGEAQYF
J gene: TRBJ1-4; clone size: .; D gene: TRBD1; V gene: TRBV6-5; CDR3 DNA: TGTGCCAGCAGAAGGACAGGCCATAATGAAAAACTGTTTTTT; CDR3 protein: CASRRTGHNEKLFF
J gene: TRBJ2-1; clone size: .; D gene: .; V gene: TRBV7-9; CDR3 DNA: TGTGCCAGCAGCCCTAAGAGCGATTACTCCTACAATGAGCAGTTCTTC; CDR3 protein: CASSPKSDYSYNEQFF
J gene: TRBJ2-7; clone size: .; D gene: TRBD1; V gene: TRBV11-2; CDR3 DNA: TGTGCCAGCAGCTTAGATCGAGGGGGCGACGAGCAGTACTTC; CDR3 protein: CASSLDRGGDEQYF
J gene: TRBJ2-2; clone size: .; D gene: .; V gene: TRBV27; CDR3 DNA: TGTGCCAGCAGTCGGTACAACACCGGGGAGCTGTTTTTT; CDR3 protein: CASSRYNTGELFF
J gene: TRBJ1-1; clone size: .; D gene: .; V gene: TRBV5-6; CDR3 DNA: TGTGCCAGCAGCCGTCGGGTCCTTGAAGCTTTCTTT; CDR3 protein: CASSRRVLEAFF
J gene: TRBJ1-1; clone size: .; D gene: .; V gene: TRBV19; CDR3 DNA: TGTGCCAGTAGTATATCGGACACTGAAGCTTTCTTT; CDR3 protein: CASSISDTEAFF
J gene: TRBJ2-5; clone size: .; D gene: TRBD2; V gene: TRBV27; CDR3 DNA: TGTGCCAGCAGTCCCTCTTTTAGCGGGGGGTCCCAAGAGACCCAGTACTTC; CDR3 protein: CASSPSFSGGSQETQYF
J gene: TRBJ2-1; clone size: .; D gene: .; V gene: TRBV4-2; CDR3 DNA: TGTGCCAGCAGCCAAGATCCCAGTATCGGGGAGCAGTTCTTC; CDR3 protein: CASSQDPSIGEQFF
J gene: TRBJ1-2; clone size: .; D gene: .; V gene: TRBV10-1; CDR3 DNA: TGCGCCAGCGACAGTGATGGCTACACCTTC; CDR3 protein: CASDSDGYTF
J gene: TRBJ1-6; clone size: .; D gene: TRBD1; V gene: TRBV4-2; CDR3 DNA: TGTGCCAGCAGCCACCTGGACAGGGGACTTACCCTCCACTTT; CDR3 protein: CASSHLDRGLTLHF
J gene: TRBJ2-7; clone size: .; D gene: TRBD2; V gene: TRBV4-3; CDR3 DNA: TGCGCCAGCAGCCAAGAAGTTCGGGGGGGGGCGCAGTACTTC; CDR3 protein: CASSQEVRGGAQYF
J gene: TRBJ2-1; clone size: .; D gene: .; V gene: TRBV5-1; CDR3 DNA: TGCGCCAGCAGCTTGCGGAGCGCGGAATACAATGAGCAGTTCTTC; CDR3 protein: CASSLRSAEYNEQFF
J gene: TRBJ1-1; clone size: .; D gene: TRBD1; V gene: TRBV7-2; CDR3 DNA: TGTGCCAGCAGCTTAAGGACAGGGGGCAACACTGAAGCTTTCTTT; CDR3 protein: CASSLRTGGNTEAFF
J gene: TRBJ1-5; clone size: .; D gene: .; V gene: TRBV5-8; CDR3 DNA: TGTGCCAGCAGCTTTCGACTCAATCAGCCCCAGCATTTT; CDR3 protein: CASSFRLNQPQHF
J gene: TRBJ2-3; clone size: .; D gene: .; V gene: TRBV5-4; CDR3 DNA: TGTGCCAGCAGCTTGGACGTACAGCGGGCAGATACGCAGTATTTT; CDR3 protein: CASSLDVQRADTQYF
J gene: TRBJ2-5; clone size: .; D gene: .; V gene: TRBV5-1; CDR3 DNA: TGCGCCAGCAGCTTGGCCGGTGGGGAGGATCTGGGGGAGACCCAGTACTTC; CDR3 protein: CASSLAGGEDLGETQYF
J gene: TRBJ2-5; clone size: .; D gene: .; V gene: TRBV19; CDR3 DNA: TGTGCCAGTAGTAGGGGGCAGCCTGGGGAGACCCAGTACTTC; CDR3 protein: CASSRGQPGETQYF
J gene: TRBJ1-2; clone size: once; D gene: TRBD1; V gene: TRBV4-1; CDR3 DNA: TGCGCCAGCAGCCAAGCGACAGGGGGCGCTTTTGGCTACACCTTC; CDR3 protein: CASSQATGGAFGYTF
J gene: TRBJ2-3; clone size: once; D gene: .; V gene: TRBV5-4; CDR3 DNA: TGTGCCAGCCGTGGGTTACGCTCGGGGGATACGCAGTATTTT; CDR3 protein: CASRGLRSGDTQYF
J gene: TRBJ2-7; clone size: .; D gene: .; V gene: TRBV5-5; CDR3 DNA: TGTGCCAGCAGCTTGGTGGGAGGTTTATACGAGCAGTACTTC; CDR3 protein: CASSLVGGLYEQYF
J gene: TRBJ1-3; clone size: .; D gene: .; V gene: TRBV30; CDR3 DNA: TGTGCCTGGACAGGGGTTGGAAACACCATATATTTT; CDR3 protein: CAWTGVGNTIYF
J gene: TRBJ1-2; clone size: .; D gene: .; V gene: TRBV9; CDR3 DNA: TGTGCCAGCAGCGTAGACTCGGGGAACTATGGCTACACCTTC; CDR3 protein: CASSVDSGNYGYTF
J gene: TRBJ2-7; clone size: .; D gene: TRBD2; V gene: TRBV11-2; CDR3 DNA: TGTGCCAGCAGCTTGGGGGCGGGGGGGCCCCACGAGCAGTACTTC; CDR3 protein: CASSLGAGGPHEQYF
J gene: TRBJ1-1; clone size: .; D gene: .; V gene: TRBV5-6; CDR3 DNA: TGTGCCAGCAGCTTGGCCGCGCAGGGATGGACTGAAGCTTTCTTT; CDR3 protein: CASSLAAQGWTEAFF
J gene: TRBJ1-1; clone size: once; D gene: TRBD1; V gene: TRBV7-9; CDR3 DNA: TGTGCCAGCAGGCTCCGACAGGGGGACGGCACTGAAGCTTTCTTT; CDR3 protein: CASRLRQGDGTEAFF
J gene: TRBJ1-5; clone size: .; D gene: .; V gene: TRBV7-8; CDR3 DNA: TGTGCGGAGCGGGGCAGATTAAGGCCGCCCCAGCATTTT; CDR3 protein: CAERGRLRPPQHF
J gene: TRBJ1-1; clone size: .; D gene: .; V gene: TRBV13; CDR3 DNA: TGTGCCAGCAGCTCCTTGGGGGGAGGGTACACTGAAGCTTTCTTT; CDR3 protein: CASSSLGGGYTEAFF
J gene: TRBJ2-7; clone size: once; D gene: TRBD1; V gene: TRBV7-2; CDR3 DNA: TGTGCCAGCAGCTTAGCAGGGACAGTTGATGCCTACGAGCAGTACTTC; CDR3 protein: CASSLAGTVDAYEQYF
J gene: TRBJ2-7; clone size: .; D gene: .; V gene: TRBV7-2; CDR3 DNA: TGTGCCAGCAGCTTAGTTGACGGGGTCAACGAGCAGTACTTC; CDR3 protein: CASSLVDGVNEQYF
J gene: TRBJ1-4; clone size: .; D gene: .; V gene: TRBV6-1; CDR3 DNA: TGTGCCAGCAGTGAATTGAACGGGGCTAATGAAAAACTGTTTTTT; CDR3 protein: CASSELNGANEKLFF
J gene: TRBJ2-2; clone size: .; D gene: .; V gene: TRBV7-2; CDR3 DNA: TGTGCCAGCAGCTCCCAGAGGGGACAAGACACCGGGGAGCTGTTTTTT; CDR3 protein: CASSSQRGQDTGELFF
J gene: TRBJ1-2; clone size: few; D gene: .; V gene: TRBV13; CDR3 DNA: TGTGCCAGCAGCTTTCGTATCCACACTGGCTACACCTTC; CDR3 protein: CASSFRIHTGYTF